Below, one T cell receptor beta chain is given with its context. What it recognizes is unknown. Between the trimmed V and J ends, which lost 6 bases and 1 base, there was a span of 8 bases. The CDR3 is 13 amino acids. The germline CDR1 and CDR2 sequences are SEHNR and FQNEAQ (reference sequence). The study drew its donors from healthy HIV-negative adults without recent acute infections or vaccinations. This sample stems from a study of shared clonotypes between healthy human individuals. Findings and limits, study-wide: Naive CD4 clonotypes were shared across a handful of donors at roughly 5.5%. What rarefaction showed was incomplete sorted-subset sequencing despite large depth.

The table came from immunoSEQ multiplex PCR; TCRdb's copy has only in-frame clones and leaves some out. The repertoire consists of about 2.3 million clones, with 90% to 95% occurring once and the leading ten covering 0.39%. Specimen: naive CD4+ T cells from PBMCs. The subset is: CD45RA+ positively selected. The TCR sequence derives from a man between 18 and 29 years old in good health. Some clones in this sample may be carry-over from other donors' samples. The chain has TRBV7-9 and TRBJ2-3; weak D call: TRBD1 (5 bases). The CDR3 nucleotides read TGTGCCAGCAGACTGACAGGCACAGATACGCAGTATTTT. This encodes CASRLTGTDTQYF.